Below are 24 T cell receptor beta chains sequenced from a single sample in a study of cytomegalovirus exposure and HLA in healthy donors. PCR used 60 Vbeta primers and 13 Jbeta primers. Assay used: immunoSEQ multiplex PCR; TCRdb lists only in-frame clones, some missing. The sample has 130,000 to 150,000 clones; around three quarters are singletons. Sequencing used PBMCs. Receptor source: a man between 35 and 55 years old in good health and CMV-seropositive.

V is TRBV29-1 and J is TRBJ2-1, with D perhaps TRBD1 (5 bases). Germline CDR1 reads SQVTM; CDR2 reads ANQGSEA. V was pared by 2 bases and J by 0 bases, with 14 bases between. The CDR3 is made up of 16 amino acids. The DNA for the CDR3 is TGCAGCGTTGAAAAGGGGCGTTCCAACTCCTACAATGAGCAGTTCTTC. Translating gives CSVEKGRSNSYNEQFF.

J is TRBJ1-5 and V is TRBV11-3, with 10 bases that match TRBD1. CDR3 length equals 13 residues. CDR1 is SGHNT, CDR2 YENEEA, per germline. V lost 9 bases, J lost 4 bases, and 3 bases stayed unmatched. The DNA of the CDR3 is TGTGCCAGTGGACAGGGGGGTAATCAGCCCCAGCATTTT. Translation: CASGQGGNQPQHF.

V and J are TRBV5-1 and TRBJ2-1, with D tentatively TRBD2 (6 bases). The V and J ends lost 3 bases and 2 bases respectively, with 12 bases between them. CDR1 is SGHRS, CDR2 YFSETQ, per germline. The CDR3 runs 15 residues. The DNA for the CDR3 is TGCGCCAGCAGCTCCGGGGGATCACCCTACAATGAGCAGTTCTTC. Amino acids: CASSSGGSPYNEQFF.

The chain recombines TRBV29-1 with TRBJ1-3; the D gene is possibly TRBD1 (5 bases). V was shortened by 0 bases and J by 7 bases, with 16 bases between the two germline ends. Per germline, CDR1 SQVTM and CDR2 ANQGSEA. This CDR3 is built from 15 residues. CDR3 nucleotides: TGCAGCGTTGAAGACCGGACACTCCTTCCCAACACCATATATTTT. Its translation is CSVEDRTLLPNTIYF.

About this clone: At one boundary the junction diverges from the germline segment, which might be a read error. The same CDR3 is also encoded by other DNA sequences in this sample. The chain links TRBV28 to TRBJ1-6; D perhaps matches TRBD1 (5 bases). Germline-derived CDR1 and CDR2 are MDHEN and SYDVKM. The CDR3 is 14 amino acids. The CDR3 spells CASREGTLNSPLHF. In DNA form, the CDR3 reads TGTGCCAGCAGGGAGGGGACCCTTAATTCCCCCCTCCACTTT.

The chain recombines TRBV5-1 with TRBJ1-1; tentatively, D is TRBD1 (5 bases). The CDR3 sequence is 16 residues long. Germline CDR1 SGHRS, CDR2 YFSETQ. V lost 2 bases to trimming and J lost 0 bases, with 14 bases between them. CDR3: CASSFTGPSMNTEAFF. The DNA of the CDR3 is TGCGCCAGCAGCTTTACAGGCCCCTCTATGAACACTGAAGCTTTCTTT.

The V call is TRBV9, the J call TRBJ2-2; D call uncertain. Trimming took off 3 bases at V and 2 bases at J, with 2 bases between the two ends. The CDR3 has 12 residues. Germline assignment: CDR1 SGDLS and CDR2 YYNGEE. In DNA, the CDR3 is TGTGCCAGCAGCGCAAACACCGGGGAGCTGTTTTTT. Translated, it gives CASSANTGELFF.

This clone was recorded once. The chain recombines TRBV5-5 with TRBJ1-4; TRBD1 matches 8 bases. The CDR3 runs 17 residues. Per the germline V gene, CDR1 is SGHKS and CDR2 is YYEKEE (reference sequence). V was clipped by 4 bases and J by 4 bases; unmatched bases: 12. This CDR3 reads CASSLRPYRGDNEKLFF. Here the CDR3 DNA reads TGTGCCAGCAGCCTTAGACCGTACAGGGGGGATAATGAAAAACTGTTTTTT. Filled out from reference TRBV5-5 and TRBJ1-4, the complete variable domain reads DAGVTQSPTHLIKTRGQQVTLRCSPISGHKSVSWYQQVLGQGPQFIFQYYEKEERGRGNFPDRFSARQFPNYSSELNVNALLLGDSALYLCASSLRPYRGDNEKLFFGSGTQLSVL.

This rearrangement joins TRBV30 to TRBJ1-2, with TRBD1 as a possible D gene (5 bases). Deletions cut 4 bases from V and 4 bases from J, with 10 bases between. CDR1 GTSNPN and CDR2 SVGIG come from the germline V gene (reference sequence). The CDR3 sequence is 12 residues long. In DNA, the CDR3 is TGTGCCTGGAACGGGGGGGGCTATGGCTACACCTTC. Protein sequence: CAWNGGGYGYTF.

This clone appeared a single time. The V call is TRBV29-1, the J call TRBJ2-5, with 12 bases lining up with TRBD1. The CDR3 loop spans 13 amino acids. The germline CDR1 and CDR2 sequences are SQVTM and ANQGSEA. Unmatched junction bases numbered 3, after V lost 6 bases and J lost 4 bases. CDR3 amino acids: CSVGTGGLETQYF. CDR3 nucleotides: TGCAGCGTGGGGACAGGGGGCTTAGAGACCCAGTACTTC.

The chain recombines TRBV7-2 with TRBJ2-7; the match to TRBD1 covers 7 bases. V shed 6 bases, J shed 0 bases, and the junction held 5 bases outside the gene matches. The germline V gene has CDR1 SGHTA and CDR2 FQGNSA. The CDR3 loop spans 14 amino acids. Written as DNA, the CDR3 is TGTGCCAGCAGTAAGGACAGGAGCTCCTACGAGCAGTACTTC. Amino acids: CASSKDRSSYEQYF.

This rearrangement joins TRBV6-5 to TRBJ1-1; D gene ambiguous. Germline V gene lookup returns CDR1 MNHEY and CDR2 SVGAGI. Trimming stripped 6 bases from V and 1 base from J, with 9 bases between. The CDR3 is 13 amino acids. CDR3 nucleotide sequence: TGTGCCAGCAGGTCTGGGAGGAACACTGAAGCTTTCTTT. Its translation is CASRSGRNTEAFF.

The chain carries TRBV28 and TRBJ1-6; D is unresolved. Trimming took off 5 bases at V and 4 bases at J, with 12 bases between the two ends. The germline V gene encodes CDR1 MDHEN and CDR2 SYDVKM. The CDR3 extends over 15 amino acids. CDR3 bases: TGTGCCAGCAGTCTATATTCTCCGTATAATTCACCCCTCCACTTT. Amino acid sequence: CASSLYSPYNSPLHF.

The genes are TRBV18 and TRBJ2-7; tentative D call: TRBD1 (6 bases). Germline CDR1 and CDR2: KGHSH and LQKENI. Trimming removed 3 bases from V and 1 base from J, with 7 bases in between. The CDR3 is 13 amino acids. The CDR3, as DNA: TGTGCCAGCTCACCCCAGGGGTCCTACGAGCAGTACTTC. Protein sequence: CASSPQGSYEQYF.

This chain links TRBV30 with TRBJ2-7; the D gene is possibly TRBD1 (5 bases). Deletions cut 5 bases from V and 2 bases from J, with 13 bases between. Germline lookup yields CDR1 GTSNPN and CDR2 SVGIG (reference sequence). CDR3 size: 13 residues. The CDR3 nucleotides are TGTGCCTGGGCTAGGGGCTTTACCTACGAGCAGTACTTC. Translated: CAWARGFTYEQYF. Supplemented by reference TRBV30 and TRBJ2-7, the full variable domain reads SQTIHQWPATLVQPVGSPLSLECTVEGTSNPNLYWYRQAAGRGLQLLFYSVGIGQISSEVPQNLSASRPQDRQFILSSKKLLLSDSGFYLCAWARGFTYEQYFGPGTRLTVT.

CDR3 amino acids: CASSYSEGGGNQPQHF. CDR3 nucleotides: TGTGCCAGCAGTTACTCGGAAGGGGGAGGGAATCAGCCCCAGCATTTT. The V gene is TRBV6-6, the J gene TRBJ1-5; maybe TRBD1 (6 bases). The V gene lost 0 bases and the J gene lost 4 bases, with 13 bases spanning the gap. The CDR3 has 16 residues. Germline V lookup: CDR1 MNHNY, CDR2 SVGAGI (reference sequence).

The chain recombines TRBV19 with TRBJ1-4; TRBD1 matches at 7 bases. Unmatched junction bases numbered 6, after V lost 5 bases and J lost 6 bases. The CDR3 is made up of 14 amino acids. CDR1 is LNHDA and CDR2 is SQIVND in the germline V gene (reference sequence). The CDR3 loop is CASSDRVLDEKLFF. The CDR3, as DNA: TGTGCCAGTAGTGACAGGGTATTGGATGAAAAACTGTTTTTT.

This sequence joins TRBV6-1 and TRBJ1-5; D is possibly TRBD1 (5 bases). The V end was cut by 3 bases, the J end by 7 bases, with 10 bases between. CDR1 and CDR2 (germline): MNHNS, SASEGT. The CDR3 runs 13 residues. The CDR3, as DNA: TGTGCCAGCAGTGAGGGGACTAAACAGCCCCAGCATTTT. It is translated as CASSEGTKQPQHF.

The chain couples TRBV4-3 to TRBJ2-7; 8 bases align to TRBD1. V gave up 0 bases and J gave up 2 bases; unmatched junction bases: 3. The germline gives CDR1 LGHNA, CDR2 YSLEER. This CDR3 is built from 15 residues. The CDR3 sequence is CASSQDRRGPYEQYF. The DNA of the CDR3 is TGCGCCAGCAGCCAAGATCGCAGGGGGCCCTACGAGCAGTACTTC.

This clone was counted between two and nine times. The chain is built from TRBV5-1 and TRBJ2-1; TRBD2 matches at 10 bases. The germline V gene encodes CDR1 SGHRS and CDR2 YFSETQ. J lost 4 bases, V lost 2 bases, and 3 bases had no gene match. This CDR3 spans 15 amino acids. CDR3 sequence reads: CASSFSGRIYNEQFF. DNA for the CDR3: TGCGCCAGCAGCTTTAGCGGGAGGATTTACAATGAGCAGTTCTTC. Drawing the rest from reference TRBV5-1 and TRBJ2-1, the complete variable domain is KAGVTQTPRYLIKTRGQQVTLSCSPISGHRSVSWYQQTPGQGLQFLFEYFSETQRNKGNFPGRFSGRQFSNSRSEMNVSTLELGDSALYLCASSFSGRIYNEQFFGPGTRLTVL.

CDR3 amino acids: CASSLGDSLTDTQYF. CDR3 sequence (DNA): TGTGCCAGCAGCTTGGGGGACAGCCTCACAGATACGCAGTATTTT. The rearrangement joins TRBV5-4 to TRBJ2-3, with 7 bases lining up with TRBD1. This CDR3 has 15 amino acids. V lost 0 bases to trimming and J lost 2 bases; unmatched junction nucleotides: 3. Germline V gene sequence: CDR1 SGHNT, CDR2 YYREEE (reference sequence).

The chain's CDR3 is CASSQPQGLGFGYTF. DNA for the CDR3: TGTGCCAGCAGTCAACCACAGGGATTAGGGTTCGGCTACACCTTC. V gene TRBV2 combines with J gene TRBJ1-2; TRBD1 might be the D (6 bases). The germline gives CDR1 SNHLY, CDR2 FYNNEI. V was clipped by 5 bases and J by 8 bases, with 21 bases between them. The CDR3 has 15 amino acids.

This clone was recorded a few times. The V gene is TRBV28, the J gene TRBJ2-5; 8 positions agree with TRBD1. Trimming cost V 4 bases and J 5 bases; bases outside gene matches: 6. Per germline, CDR1 MDHEN and CDR2 SYDVKM. This CDR3 region has 14 residues. CDR3 in amino acids: CASSSIQGEETQYF. CDR3 nucleotide sequence: TGTGCCAGCAGTTCCATACAGGGGGAGGAGACCCAGTACTTC.

This rearrangement joins TRBV7-3 to TRBJ2-1; 10 nucleotides line up with TRBD2. The V segment lost 1 base and the J segment 7 bases; nucleotides outside the gene matches: 7. CDR1 and CDR2 (germline): SGHTA, FQGTGA. CDR3 length: 16 residues. This CDR3 is CASSLMGSGRANEQFF. Here the CDR3 DNA reads TGTGCCAGCAGCTTAATGGGCAGCGGGAGGGCTAATGAGCAGTTCTTC.